This is a list of T cell receptor beta chains from one sample in a study of blood T cell repertoires in COVID-19. Data came from immunoSEQ multiplex PCR; TCRdb stores just in-frame clones and leaves some out. Seen here are roughly 250,000 clones, over 70% observed once, and the top ten hold around 8.1%. Sequencing input: peripheral blood. These receptors were taken from a man aged 40-49 years with active or convalescent COVID-19. The CDR3 runs from the conserved cysteine through the conserved F or W. The D gene is left open where the match is weak. Some rows mark clone size as missing; the rest say once, few, many or name a class of expanded clone.

d_call | j_call | clone_size | v_call | cdr3_aa | cdr3_nt
NA | TRBJ2-3 | NA | TRBV10-3 | CAISESSAGAITDTQYF | TGTGCCATCAGTGAGTCATCGGCGGGGGCTATCACAGATACGCAGTATTTT
NA | TRBJ2-7 | NA | TRBV19 | CASRQGLSYEQYF | TGTGCCAGTAGACAGGGCCTCTCCTACGAGCAGTACTTC
TRBD1 | TRBJ2-7 | NA | TRBV7-2 | CASSPTGVDFYEQYF | TGTGCCAGCAGCCCCACAGGGGTAGACTTTTACGAGCAGTACTTC
NA | TRBJ2-1 | NA | TRBV24-1 | CATSDGQIVYNEQFF | TGTGCCACCAGTGACGGACAGATCGTCTACAATGAGCAGTTCTTC
NA | TRBJ1-6 | NA | TRBV28 | CASSRSPDKTSPLHF | TGTGCCAGCAGCCGCTCTCCCGACAAGACTTCACCCCTCCACTTT
NA | TRBJ2-3 | NA | TRBV5-1 | CASSLAYVTSTDTQYF | TGCGCCAGCAGCTTGGCCTACGTCACCTCCACAGATACGCAGTATTTT
NA | TRBJ1-5 | NA | TRBV19 | CASSIEVNPRNQPQHF | TGTGCCAGTAGTATTGAGGTTAACCCCCGCAATCAGCCCCAGCATTTT
TRBD2 | TRBJ2-5 | NA | TRBV10-2 | CASSDREGEQTQYF | TGCGCCAGCAGCGACCGGGAGGGCGAGCAGACCCAGTACTTC
NA | TRBJ2-2 | NA | TRBV11-3 | CASTGFGELFF | TGTGCCAGCACTGGCTTCGGGGAGCTGTTTTTT
NA | TRBJ2-3 | once | TRBV10-3 | CAISVNRAIGSTDTQYF | TGTGCCATCAGTGTGAATCGAGCGATCGGGAGCACAGATACGCAGTATTTT
NA | TRBJ1-1 | NA | TRBV29-1 | CSVVTVSLAFF | TGCAGCGTTGTCACAGTCAGTTTAGCTTTCTTT
TRBD1 | TRBJ2-7 | NA | TRBV11-1 | CASSFLSGTATYEQYF | TGTGCCAGCAGCTTTCTCTCCGGGACAGCAACCTACGAGCAGTACTTC
TRBD2 | TRBJ2-3 | NA | TRBV2 | CARLAGVGTDTQYF | TGTGCCAGGTTAGCGGGGGTGGGGACAGATACGCAGTATTTT
TRBD1 | TRBJ2-7 | few | TRBV5-4 | CASSPRTGNEQYF | TGTGCCAGCAGCCCACGGACAGGGAACGAGCAGTACTTC
NA | TRBJ2-7 | once | TRBV7-9 | CASCRREAASYEQYF | TGTGCCAGCTGCCGGAGAGAAGCGGCTTCCTACGAGCAGTACTTC
NA | TRBJ1-4 | NA | TRBV6-5 | CASKSGEAYNEKLFF | TGTGCCAGCAAGTCCGGGGAAGCTTATAATGAAAAACTGTTTTTT
NA | TRBJ1-1 | once | TRBV6-4 | CASSPIGGRTEAFF | TGTGCCAGCAGCCCCATCGGGGGGCGAACTGAAGCTTTCTTT
TRBD1 | TRBJ1-1 | NA | TRBV27 | CASSRPQGKEAFF | TGTGCCAGCAGTCGACCACAGGGGAAGGAGGCTTTCTTT
TRBD1 | TRBJ1-2 | NA | TRBV7-8 | CASSANSGQGKTLLTF | TGTGCCAGCAGCGCCAACTCGGGACAGGGAAAGACACTCCTCACCTTC
TRBD1 | TRBJ1-4 | NA | TRBV5-4 | CASSRDRQPEKLFF | TGTGCCAGCAGCCGGGACAGACAGCCTGAAAAACTGTTTTTT
TRBD1 | TRBJ1-4 | NA | TRBV24-1 | CATSESGQGNEKLFF | TGTGCCACCAGTGAATCAGGACAGGGTAATGAAAAACTGTTTTTT
NA | TRBJ1-6 | NA | TRBV16 | CASSHRGSPLHF | TGTGCCAGCAGCCACAGGGGTTCACCCCTCCACTTT
NA | TRBJ2-3 | NA | TRBV24-1 | CATSDLRLEEGTDTQYF | TGTGCCACCAGTGACCTGAGACTAGAAGAGGGCACAGATACGCAGTATTTT
TRBD1 | TRBJ1-1 | NA | TRBV7-2 | CASSLRTGGAFF | TGTGCCAGCAGCTTACGGACAGGGGGAGCTTTCTTT
TRBD1 | TRBJ1-5 | NA | TRBV25-1 | CASSEDTGALNQPQHF | TGTGCCAGCAGTGAAGACACAGGGGCCCTCAATCAGCCCCAGCATTTT
TRBD1 | TRBJ2-2 | NA | TRBV6-5 | CASSFQQGAPTGELFF | TGTGCCAGCAGTTTTCAACAGGGGGCGCCCACCGGGGAGCTGTTTTTT
NA | TRBJ1-5 | NA | TRBV19 | CASSIGAGINQPQHF | TGTGCCAGTAGTATAGGGGCAGGGATCAATCAGCCCCAGCATTTT
NA | TRBJ1-4 | NA | TRBV4-3 | CASSQESGSNEKLFF | TGCGCCAGCAGCCAAGAGAGTGGTTCTAATGAAAAACTGTTTTTT
TRBD1 | TRBJ1-2 | few | TRBV27 | CASRDRDVNYGYTF | TGTGCCAGCAGGGACAGGGATGTTAACTATGGCTACACCTTC
NA | TRBJ1-2 | NA | TRBV10-3 | CAISESRDGYTF | TGTGCCATCAGTGAGTCACGAGATGGCTACACCTTC
TRBD1 | TRBJ1-5 | NA | TRBV30 | CAWSPPGGQPQHF | TGTGCCTGGAGTCCCCCAGGGGGTCAGCCCCAGCATTTT
TRBD1 | TRBJ2-7 | NA | TRBV7-8 | CASSPGQGGPYEQYF | TGTGCCAGCAGCCCTGGACAGGGGGGCCCCTACGAGCAGTACTTC
NA | TRBJ2-1 | NA | TRBV24-1 | CATSDRSLTKNEQFF | TGTGCCACCAGTGACCGTTCCCTGACTAAGAATGAGCAGTTCTTC
NA | TRBJ1-4 | NA | TRBV7-2 | CASSSPTGNEKLFF | TGTGCCAGCAGCTCCCCGACAGGAAATGAAAAACTGTTTTTT
NA | TRBJ1-5 | NA | TRBV15 | CATSRDRNNQPQHF | TGTGCCACCAGCAGAGACCGTAACAATCAGCCCCAGCATTTT
TRBD1 | TRBJ1-2 | few | TRBV25-1 | CASMTGSGGYTF | TGTGCCAGCATGACAGGGAGTGGAGGCTACACCTTC
TRBD1 | TRBJ2-7 | NA | TRBV6-4 | CASSAPGLGQGVNEQYF | TGTGCCAGCAGCGCCCCAGGTCTAGGACAGGGAGTGAACGAGCAGTACTTC
NA | TRBJ2-1 | NA | TRBV7-2 | CASSLAPGVGDYNEQFF | TGTGCCAGCAGCTTAGCGCCAGGGGTGGGGGACTACAATGAGCAGTTCTTC
NA | TRBJ1-1 | NA | TRBV5-1 | CASSLPENTEAFF | TGCGCCAGCAGCTTACCAGAGAACACTGAAGCTTTCTTT
NA | TRBJ1-1 | NA | TRBV7-2 | CASSLQRDTEAFF | TGTGCCAGCAGCCTACAGAGGGACACTGAAGCTTTCTTT
NA | TRBJ1-1 | NA | TRBV7-9 | CASSPNRDGGTEAFF | TGTGCCAGCAGCCCGAACAGGGACGGTGGCACTGAAGCTTTCTTT
NA | TRBJ2-7 | NA | TRBV19 | CASSIGTNSYEQYF | TGTGCCAGTAGTATAGGGACAAACTCCTACGAGCAGTACTTC
NA | TRBJ1-1 | NA | TRBV28 | CASSLSQTVNTEAFF | TGTGCCAGCAGTCTCTCACAGACAGTGAACACTGAAGCTTTCTTT
TRBD2 | TRBJ2-5 | NA | TRBV24-1 | CATSDFSGGQETQYF | TGTGCCACCAGTGATTTTTCGGGGGGACAAGAGACCCAGTACTTC
NA | TRBJ1-2 | NA | TRBV12-3/TRBV12-4 | CASSYQTAGGYTF | TGTGCCAGCAGCTATCAGACAGCCGGCGGCTACACCTTC